Below, one TCR beta chain is given with its context. The sample belongs to a study of cytomegalovirus exposure and HLA in healthy donors. The approximately 120-subject validation cohort, separate from the approximately 640-subject first cohort, included the donors. Trimming at V came to 4 bases and at J to 6 bases, leaving 8 bases not matched to a gene. The germline V gene encodes CDR1 MNHEY and CDR2 SMNVEV (reference sequence). This CDR3 comprises 17 residues. TCRdb's copy holds only in-frame clones and misses some; the assay was immunoSEQ multiplex PCR. The table includes under 250,000 clones, just under 90% detected once.

J is TRBJ2-3 and V is TRBV27, with 15 bases identical to TRBD2. This TCR was recovered from a man younger than 35 in good health and CMV-seronegative. The sequenced sample was PBMCs. This CDR3 is CASSYSSGTSGRDTQYF. The DNA of the CDR3 is TGTGCCAGCAGTTATTCCTCCGGGACTAGCGGGAGGGATACGCAGTATTTT.